This T cell receptor beta chain was sequenced for a study of blood T cell repertoires in COVID-19. CDR3 length: 14 residues. Germline V gene data show CDR1 as WNHNN and CDR2 as SYGVQD (reference sequence). Trimming left V 3 bases short and J 3 bases short, with 6 bases between. TCRdb's table, derived via immunoSEQ multiplex PCR, lists solely in-frame clones and lacks some. The data show about 100,000 clones, with over 75% seen just once and about 3.8% held by the top ten. The chain has TRBV10-1 and TRBJ2-6; D is ambiguous. The receptor's source is a man aged 60-69 years with acute or convalescent COVID-19. The sample taken for sequencing was peripheral blood. The CDR3 DNA follows: TGCGCCAGCAGTGACTCGGGTGGGGCCAACGTCCTGACTTTC. Translation: CASSDSGGANVLTF.